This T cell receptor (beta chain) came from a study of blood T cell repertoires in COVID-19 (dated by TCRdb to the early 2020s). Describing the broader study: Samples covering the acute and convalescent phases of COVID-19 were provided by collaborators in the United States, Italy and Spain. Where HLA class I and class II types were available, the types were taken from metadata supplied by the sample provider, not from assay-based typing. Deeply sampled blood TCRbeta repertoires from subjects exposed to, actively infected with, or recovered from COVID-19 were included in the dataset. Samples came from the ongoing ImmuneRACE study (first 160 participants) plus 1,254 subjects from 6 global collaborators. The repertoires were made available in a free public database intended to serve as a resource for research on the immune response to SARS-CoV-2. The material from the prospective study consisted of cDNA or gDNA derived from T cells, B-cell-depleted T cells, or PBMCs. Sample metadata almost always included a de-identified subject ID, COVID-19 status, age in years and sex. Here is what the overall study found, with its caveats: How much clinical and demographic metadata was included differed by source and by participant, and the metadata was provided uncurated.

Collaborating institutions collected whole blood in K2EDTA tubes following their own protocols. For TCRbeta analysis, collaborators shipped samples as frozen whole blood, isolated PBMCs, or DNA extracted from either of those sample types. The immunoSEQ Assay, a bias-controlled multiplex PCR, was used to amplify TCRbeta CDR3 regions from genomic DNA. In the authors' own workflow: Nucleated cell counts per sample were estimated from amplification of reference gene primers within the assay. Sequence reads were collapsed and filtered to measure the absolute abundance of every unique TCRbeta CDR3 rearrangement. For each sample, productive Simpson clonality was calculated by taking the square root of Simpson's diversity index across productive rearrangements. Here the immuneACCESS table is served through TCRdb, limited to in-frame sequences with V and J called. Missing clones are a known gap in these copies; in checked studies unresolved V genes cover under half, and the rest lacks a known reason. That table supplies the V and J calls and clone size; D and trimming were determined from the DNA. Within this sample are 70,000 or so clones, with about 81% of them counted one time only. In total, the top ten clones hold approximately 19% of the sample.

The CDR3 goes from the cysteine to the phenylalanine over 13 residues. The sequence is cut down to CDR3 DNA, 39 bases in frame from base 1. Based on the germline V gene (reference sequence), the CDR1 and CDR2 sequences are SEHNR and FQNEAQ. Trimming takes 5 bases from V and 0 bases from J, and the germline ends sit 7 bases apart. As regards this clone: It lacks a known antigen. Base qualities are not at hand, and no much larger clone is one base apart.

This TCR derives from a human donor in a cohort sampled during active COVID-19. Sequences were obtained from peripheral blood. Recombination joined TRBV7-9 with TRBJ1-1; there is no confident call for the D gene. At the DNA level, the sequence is TGTGCCAGCAGCCCCGACATGAACACTGAAGCTTTCTTT. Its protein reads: CASSPDMNTEAFF.